This T cell receptor beta chain came from a study of CD8+ T cells in alopecia areata. Extracted from the samples, RNA was reverse transcribed into cDNA to serve as the sequencing template. Data came from immunoSEQ multiplex PCR; TCRdb stores just in-frame clones and leaves some out. This table has some 110,000 clones, around 64% appearing once. The sample comprised CD4+ T cells sorted from blood. The receptor comes from a human donor in good health.

CDR3 DNA sequence: TGTGCCACCAGCAGATACAGCACCTCAGCGCCCACAGATACGCAGTATTTT. Amino acid sequence: CATSRYSTSAPTDTQYF. The chain joins TRBV15 to TRBJ2-3, with no clear D. The V end was cut by 2 bases, the J end by 2 bases, with 17 bases between. Per the germline V gene, CDR1 is LNHNV and CDR2 is YYDKDF (reference sequence). There are 17 residues in the CDR3.